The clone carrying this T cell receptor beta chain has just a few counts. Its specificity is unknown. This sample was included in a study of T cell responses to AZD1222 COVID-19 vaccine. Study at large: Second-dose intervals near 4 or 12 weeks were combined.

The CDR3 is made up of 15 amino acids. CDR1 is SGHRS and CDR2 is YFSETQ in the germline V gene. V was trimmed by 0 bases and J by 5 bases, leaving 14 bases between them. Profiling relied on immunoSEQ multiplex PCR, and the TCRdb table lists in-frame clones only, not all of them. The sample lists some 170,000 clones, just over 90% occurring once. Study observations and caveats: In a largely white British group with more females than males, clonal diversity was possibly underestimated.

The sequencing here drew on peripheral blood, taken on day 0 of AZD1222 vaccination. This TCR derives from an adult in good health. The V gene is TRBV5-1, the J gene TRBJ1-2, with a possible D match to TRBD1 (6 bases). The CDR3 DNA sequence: TGCGCCAGCAGCTTGGCGTACAGGGCCAAGTATGGCTACACCTTC. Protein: CASSLAYRAKYGYTF.